This T cell receptor beta chain was sequenced during a study of blood T cells in healthy people across ages. Trimming removed 5 bases from V and 3 bases from J, with 8 bases in between. This CDR3 is built from 11 residues. The germline CDR1 and CDR2 sequences are DFQATT and SNEGSKA (reference sequence). This clonotype appeared a few times. A second PCR of about 6 to 11 cycles used a sample-barcoded 5' primer and a J-beta primer mix. MiXCR was run by TCRdb on the 5' RACE reads, yielding one entry per CDR3 protein. This sample has some 800,000 distinct CDR3 sequences, with roughly 25% found just once. The same specimen was also included in a second study, on T cells of mothers and their children. Per that study: Extracted RNA, in its entirety, went into cDNA synthesis at about 1.5 ug per 15 ul.

The chain combines TRBV20-1 with TRBJ2-7, with D perhaps matching TRBD1 (6 bases). The sample consisted of blood. This TCR came from a boy between 10 and 17 years old in good health. As DNA, the CDR3 is TGCAGTGCTGCGGACAGCTACGAGCAGTACTTC. Amino acids: CSAADSYEQYF.